This T cell receptor (beta chain) was documented in a study of cytomegalovirus exposure and HLA in healthy donors. General study findings and limits: At a 0.05 false discovery rate, a later analysis found approximately 17,000 TCR beta sequences to be associated with HLA alleles.

PCR involved 60 Vbeta and 13 Jbeta primers. The repertoire was sequenced with immunoSEQ multiplex PCR; TCRdb's copy has only in-frame clones and lacks some. This sample has 83,000 or so clones, with about four fifths found just once. To note about this clone: The antigen is unknown.

Despite likely unrecorded immune exposures, the donors were nominally healthy at the time of sampling. Input material: PBMCs. The receptor was derived from a woman in her 30s in good health and CMV-seronegative.

The CDR3 nucleotides are TGTGCCAGCAGCGTAGCGGTTGGGGTCACGGGAGACGCTGAAGCTTTCTTT. Translation: CASSVAVGVTGDAEAFF. The V call is TRBV9, the J call TRBJ1-1; unclear D gene. Per germline, CDR1 SGDLS and CDR2 YYNGEE. Trimming took 0 bases from V and 6 from J, leaving 21 bases between them. The CDR3 extends over 17 amino acids. Based on the CDR3 plus reference TRBV9 and TRBJ1-1, the full variable domain is DSGVTQTPKHLITATGQRVTLRCSPRSGDLSVYWYQQSLDQGLQFLIQYYNGEERAKGNILERFSAQQFPDLHSELNLSSLELGDSALYFCASSVAVGVTGDAEAFFGQGTRLTVV.